This T cell receptor (beta chain) was documented in a study of response to subunit inactivated influenza vaccine. CDR3 size: 14 residues. The V end lost 0 bases, the J end lost 8 bases, and 10 bases lay between the germline ends. CDR1 ENHRY and CDR2 SYGVKD come from the germline V gene. TCRdb re-derived calls from the RT-PCR reads in MiXCR, one entry per CDR3 protein. The data contain about 480,000 distinct CDR3 sequences, 9.5% to 12% of them singletons. The clonotype comes from a man over 45 who received an inactivated influenza vaccine. V is TRBV10-3 and J is TRBJ2-2, with D hard to call. This specimen consisted of PBMCs from blood, obtained roughly 48 days after vaccination. CDR3 bases: TGTGCCATCAGTGAGTCTGTAACTTCGGGGGAGCTGTTTTTT. Translation gives CAISESVTSGELFF.